What follows are 7 T cell receptor beta chains derived from one specimen sequenced in a study of shared T cell receptors in the human thymus (dated by TCRdb to the early 2020s). Receptor libraries were prepared by the immunoSEQ multiplex PCR assay. Here the immuneACCESS table is served through TCRdb, limited to in-frame sequences with V and J called. Missing clones are a known gap in these copies; in checked studies unresolved V genes cover under half, and the rest lacks a known reason. This sample has approximately 760,000 clones in its table, and approximately 85% of those were observed once. More than 0.008% of the sample is in the top ten clones. This sample also belongs to another study, concerning human thymus T cells.

The sample comprised thymocytes. The source is a girl under three years old with a congenital heart defect. Donor details come from another sample of the same person, matched by shared clones.

The CDR3 loop reads CASSAGTSLGELFF. The CDR3 nucleotides are TGTGCCAGCAGCGCAGGGACTAGCCTCGGGGAGCTGTTTTTT. The chain recombines TRBV9 with TRBJ2-2, with TRBD2 matching over 9 bases. CDR1 and CDR2 (germline): SGDLS, YYNGEE. The V gene end was trimmed by 3 bases and the J gene end by 7 bases; junction bases not matched to a gene: 4. The CDR3 runs 14 residues. Full variable domain (missing parts from reference TRBV9 and TRBJ2-2): DSGVTQTPKHLITATGQRVTLRCSPRSGDLSVYWYQQSLDQGLQFLIQYYNGEERAKGNILERFSAQQFPDLHSELNLSSLELGDSALYFCASSAGTSLGELFFGEGSRLTVL.

CDR3 in DNA: TGCGCCAGCAGCCAAGCCGTGGAGGCGGGACCCCTCCACTTT. This gives the protein CASSQAVEAGPLHF. This chain uses TRBV4-1 with TRBJ1-6, with D uncertain. The V end lost 1 base, the J end lost 12 bases, and 13 bases lay between the germline ends. This CDR3 region has 14 residues. Germline V gene lookup returns CDR1 MGHRA and CDR2 YSYEKL.

This chain links TRBV7-8 with TRBJ1-6; unclear D gene. The CDR3 consists of 17 residues. From germline, CDR1 is SGHVS and CDR2 FQNEAQ. V was clipped by 5 bases and J by 5 bases, with 19 bases between them. In DNA form, the CDR3 reads TGTGCCAGCAGCCCCCCAGGAGGTCGGGGTAATAATTCACCCCTCCACTTT. This gives the protein CASSPPGGRGNNSPLHF.

Regarding this clone: Other DNA variants within this sample encode the same CDR3. The chain carries TRBV5-1 and TRBJ2-5, with 10 bases lining up with TRBD1. Looked up from germline, CDR1 is SGHRS and CDR2 is YFSETQ. This CDR3 spans 14 amino acids. J lost 5 bases, V lost 3 bases, and 4 bases had no gene match. The CDR3 DNA reads TGCGCCAGCAGCTCGCGGACAGGGGGGGAGACCCAGTACTTC. This encodes CASSSRTGGETQYF.

V usage is TRBV10-3 and J usage is TRBJ1-5; TRBD1 agrees at 7 bases. This CDR3 is 14 amino acids long. Germline CDR1 ENHRY, CDR2 SYGVKD. J lost 2 bases, V lost 6 bases, and 4 bases had no gene match. CDR3 loop: CAISDRVGNQPQHF. In DNA form, the CDR3 reads TGTGCCATCAGCGACAGGGTTGGCAATCAGCCCCAGCATTTT.

The chain is built from TRBV7-2 and TRBJ2-7, with 9 bases that match TRBD1. The CDR3 covers 15 residues. V dropped 5 bases and J dropped 5; count of bases not matched to a gene: 10. Germline loops: CDR1 SGHTA, CDR2 FQGNSA. This CDR3 reads CASSPQGARLNEQYF. Written as DNA, the CDR3 is TGTGCCAGCAGCCCACAGGGGGCGCGTCTCAACGAGCAGTACTTC.

This clone has just one count. The chain carries TRBV4-3 and TRBJ1-6; D remains ambiguous. The CDR3 loop spans 17 amino acids. CDR1 is LGHNA and CDR2 is YSLEER in the germline V gene. V was trimmed by 5 bases and J by 0 bases, leaving 14 bases between them. CDR3 sequence reads: CASSVLLPSSYNSPLHF. CDR3 bases: TGCGCCAGCAGCGTACTCCTTCCGAGCTCCTATAATTCACCCCTCCACTTT.